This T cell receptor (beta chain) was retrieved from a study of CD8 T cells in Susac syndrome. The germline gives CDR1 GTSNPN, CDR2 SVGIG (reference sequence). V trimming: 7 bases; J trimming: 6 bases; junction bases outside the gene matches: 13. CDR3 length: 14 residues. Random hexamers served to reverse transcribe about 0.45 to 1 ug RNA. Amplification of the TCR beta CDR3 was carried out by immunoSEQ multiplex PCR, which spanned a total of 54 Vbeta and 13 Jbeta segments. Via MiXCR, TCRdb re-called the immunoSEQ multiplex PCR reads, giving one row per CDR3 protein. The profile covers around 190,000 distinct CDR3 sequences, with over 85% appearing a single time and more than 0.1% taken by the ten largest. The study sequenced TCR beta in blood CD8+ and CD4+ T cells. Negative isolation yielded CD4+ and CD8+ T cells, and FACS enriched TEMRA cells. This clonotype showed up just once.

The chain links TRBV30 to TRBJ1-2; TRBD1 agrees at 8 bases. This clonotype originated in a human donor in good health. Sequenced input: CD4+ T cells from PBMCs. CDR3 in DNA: TGTGCCTCCCCCTGGCAGGGGGCCTTCAATGGCTACACCTTC. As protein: CASPWQGAFNGYTF. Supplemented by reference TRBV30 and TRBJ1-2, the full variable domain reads SQTIHQWPATLVQPVGSPLSLECTVEGTSNPNLYWYRQAAGRGLQLLFYSVGIGQISSEVPQNLSASRPQDRQFILSSKKLLLSDSGFYLCASPWQGAFNGYTFGSGTRLTVV.